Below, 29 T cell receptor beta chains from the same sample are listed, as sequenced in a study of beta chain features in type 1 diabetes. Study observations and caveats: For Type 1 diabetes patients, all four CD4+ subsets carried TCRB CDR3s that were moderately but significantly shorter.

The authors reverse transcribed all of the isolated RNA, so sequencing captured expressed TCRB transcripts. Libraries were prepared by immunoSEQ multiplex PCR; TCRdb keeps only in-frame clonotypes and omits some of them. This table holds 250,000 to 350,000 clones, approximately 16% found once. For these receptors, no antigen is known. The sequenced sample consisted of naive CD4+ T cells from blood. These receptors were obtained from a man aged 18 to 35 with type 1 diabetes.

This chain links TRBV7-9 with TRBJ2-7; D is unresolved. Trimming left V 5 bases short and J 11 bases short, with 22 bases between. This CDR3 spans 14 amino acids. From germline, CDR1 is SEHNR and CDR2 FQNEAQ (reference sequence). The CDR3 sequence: CASSLLGSLAEKYF. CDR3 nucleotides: TGTGCCAGCAGCCTCCTAGGTTCCCTTGCAGAAAAGTACTTC.

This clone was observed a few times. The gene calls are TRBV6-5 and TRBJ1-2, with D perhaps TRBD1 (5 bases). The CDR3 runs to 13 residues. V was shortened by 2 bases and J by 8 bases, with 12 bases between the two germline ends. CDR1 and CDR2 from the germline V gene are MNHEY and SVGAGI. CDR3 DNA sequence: TGTGCCAGCAGTTACGTAGCAGGGCAAGGCTACACCTTC. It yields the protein CASSYVAGQGYTF.

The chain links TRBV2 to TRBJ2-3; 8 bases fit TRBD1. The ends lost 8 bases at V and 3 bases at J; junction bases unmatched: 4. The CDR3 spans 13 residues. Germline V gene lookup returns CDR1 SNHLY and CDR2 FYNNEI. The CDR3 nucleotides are TGTGCCAGCTGCGACAGGGGAACAGATACGCAGTATTTT. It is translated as CASCDRGTDTQYF. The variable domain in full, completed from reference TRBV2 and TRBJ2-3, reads EPEVTQTPSHQVTQMGQEVILRCVPISNHLYFYWYRQILGQKVEFLVSFYNNEISEKSEIFDDQFSVERPDGSNFTLKIRSTKLEDSAMYFCASCDRGTDTQYFGPGTRLTVL.

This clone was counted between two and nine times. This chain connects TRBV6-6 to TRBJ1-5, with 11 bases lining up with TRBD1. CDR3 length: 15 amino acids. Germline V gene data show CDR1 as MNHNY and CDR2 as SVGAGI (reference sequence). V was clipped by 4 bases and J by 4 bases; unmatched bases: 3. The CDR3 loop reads CASSLDRGLNQPQHF. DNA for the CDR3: TGTGCCAGCAGTTTGGACAGGGGGCTGAATCAGCCCCAGCATTTT.

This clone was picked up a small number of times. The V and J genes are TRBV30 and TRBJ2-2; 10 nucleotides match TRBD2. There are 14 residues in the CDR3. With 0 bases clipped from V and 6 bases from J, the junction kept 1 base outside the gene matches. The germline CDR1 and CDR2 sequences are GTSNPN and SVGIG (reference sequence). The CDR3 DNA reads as TGTGCCTGGAGTGTGCTAGCGGGGGCCGGGGAGCTGTTTTTT. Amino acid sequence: CAWSVLAGAGELFF.

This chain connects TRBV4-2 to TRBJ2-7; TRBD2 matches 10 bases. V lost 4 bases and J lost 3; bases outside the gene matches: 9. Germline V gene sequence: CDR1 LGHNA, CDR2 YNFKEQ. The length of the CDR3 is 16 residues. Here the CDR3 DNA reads TGTGCCAGCAGCCGGTACGGGACTAGCGACCGCTACGAGCAGTACTTC. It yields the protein CASSRYGTSDRYEQYF.

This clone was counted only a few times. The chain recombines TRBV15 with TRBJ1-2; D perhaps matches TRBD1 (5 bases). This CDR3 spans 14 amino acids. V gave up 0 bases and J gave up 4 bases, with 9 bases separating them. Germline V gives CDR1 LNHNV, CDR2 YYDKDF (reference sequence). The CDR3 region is CATSREGRVYGYTF. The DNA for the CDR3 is TGTGCCACCAGCAGAGAGGGCAGGGTCTATGGCTACACCTTC.

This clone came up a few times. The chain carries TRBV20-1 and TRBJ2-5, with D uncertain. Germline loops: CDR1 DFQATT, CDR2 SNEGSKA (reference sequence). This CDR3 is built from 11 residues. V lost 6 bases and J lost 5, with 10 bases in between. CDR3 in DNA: TGCAGTGCCAGGCGATCGGAGACCCAGTACTTC. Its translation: CSARRSETQYF.

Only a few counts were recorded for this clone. CDR3: CASSGLAGGTDTQYF. For the CDR3, the DNA is TGTGCCAGCAGTGGACTAGCGGGGGGCACAGATACGCAGTATTTT. V usage is TRBV2 and J usage is TRBJ2-3; 12 bases are shared with TRBD2. CDR3 length: 15 amino acids. Germline CDR1 is SNHLY and CDR2 is FYNNEI. V dropped 4 bases and J dropped 1; count of bases not matched to a gene: 0.

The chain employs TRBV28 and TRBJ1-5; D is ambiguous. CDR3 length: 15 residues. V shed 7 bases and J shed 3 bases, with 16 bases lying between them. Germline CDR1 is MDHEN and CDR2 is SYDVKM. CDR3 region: CASTQVPFYNQPQHF. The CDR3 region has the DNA TGTGCCAGCACCCAGGTGCCTTTTTACAATCAGCCCCAGCATTTT.

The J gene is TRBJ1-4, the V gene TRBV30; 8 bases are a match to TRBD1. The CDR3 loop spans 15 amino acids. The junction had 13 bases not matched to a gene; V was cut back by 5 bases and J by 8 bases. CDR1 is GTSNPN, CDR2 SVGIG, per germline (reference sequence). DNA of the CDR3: TGTGCCTGGCCTAAATCGGACAGGGACGGGGAAAAACTGTTTTTT. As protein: CAWPKSDRDGEKLFF.

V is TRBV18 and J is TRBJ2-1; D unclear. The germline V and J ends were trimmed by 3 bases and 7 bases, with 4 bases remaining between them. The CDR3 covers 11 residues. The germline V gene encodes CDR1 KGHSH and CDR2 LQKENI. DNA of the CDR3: TGTGCCAGCTCACCCGTTAATGAGCAGTTCTTC. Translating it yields CASSPVNEQFF. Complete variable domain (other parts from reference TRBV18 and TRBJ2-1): NAGVMQNPRHLVRRRGQEARLRCSPMKGHSHVYWYRQLPEEGLKFMVYLQKENIIDESGMPKERFSAEFPKEGPSILRIQQVVRGDSAAYFCASSPVNEQFFGPGTRLTVL.

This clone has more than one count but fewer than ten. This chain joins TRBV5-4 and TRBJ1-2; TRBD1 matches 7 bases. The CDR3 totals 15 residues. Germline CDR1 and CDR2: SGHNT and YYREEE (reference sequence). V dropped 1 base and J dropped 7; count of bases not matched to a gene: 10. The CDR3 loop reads CASSLLRDSYFGYTF. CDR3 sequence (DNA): TGTGCCAGCAGCTTGCTCCGGGACAGCTATTTTGGCTACACCTTC.

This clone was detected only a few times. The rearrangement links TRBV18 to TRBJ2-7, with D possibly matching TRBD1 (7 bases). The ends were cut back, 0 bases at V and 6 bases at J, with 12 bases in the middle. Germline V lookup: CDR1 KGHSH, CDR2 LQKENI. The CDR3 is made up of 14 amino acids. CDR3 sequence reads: CASSPPPGGGEQYF. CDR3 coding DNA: TGTGCCAGCTCACCACCGCCAGGGGGAGGCGAGCAGTACTTC.

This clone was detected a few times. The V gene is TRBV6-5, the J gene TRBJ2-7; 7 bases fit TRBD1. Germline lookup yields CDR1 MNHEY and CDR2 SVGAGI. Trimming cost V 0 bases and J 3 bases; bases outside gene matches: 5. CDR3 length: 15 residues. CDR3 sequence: CASSYSLQGFYEQYF. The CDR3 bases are TGTGCCAGCAGTTACTCTCTACAGGGGTTCTACGAGCAGTACTTC.

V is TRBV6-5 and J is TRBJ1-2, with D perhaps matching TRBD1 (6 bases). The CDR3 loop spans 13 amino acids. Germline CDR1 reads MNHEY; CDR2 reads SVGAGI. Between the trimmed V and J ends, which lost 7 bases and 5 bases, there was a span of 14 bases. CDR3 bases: TGTGCCAGCAAGATAGGGCAGGGGTATGGCTACACCTTC. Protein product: CASKIGQGYGYTF.

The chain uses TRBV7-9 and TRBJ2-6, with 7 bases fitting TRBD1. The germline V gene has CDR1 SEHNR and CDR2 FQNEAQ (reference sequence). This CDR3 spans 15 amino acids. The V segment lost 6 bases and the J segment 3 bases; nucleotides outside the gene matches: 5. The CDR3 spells CASRDRSGGANVLTF. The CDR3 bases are TGTGCCAGCAGGGACAGGTCTGGTGGGGCCAACGTCCTGACTTTC. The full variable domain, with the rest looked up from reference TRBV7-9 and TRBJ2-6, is DTGVSQNPRHKITKRGQNVTFRCDPISEHNRLYWYRQTLGQGPEFLTYFQNEAQLEKSRLLSDRFSAERPKGSFSTLEIQRTEQGDSAMYLCASRDRSGGANVLTFGAGSRLTVL.

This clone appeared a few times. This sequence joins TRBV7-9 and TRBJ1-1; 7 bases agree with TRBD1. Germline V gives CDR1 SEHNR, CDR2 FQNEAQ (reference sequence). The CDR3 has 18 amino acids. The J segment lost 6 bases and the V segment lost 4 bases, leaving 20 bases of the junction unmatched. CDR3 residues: CASSSSLSDRELKAEAFF. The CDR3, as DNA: TGTGCCAGCAGCTCCTCACTATCCGACAGGGAACTCAAGGCTGAAGCTTTCTTT.

The DNA for the CDR3 is TGTGCCTGGAGTGTACCCCGGGGGGCCCGTTTTCGGATATTCACCGGGGAGCTGTTTTTT. This codes for CAWSVPRGARFRIFTGELFF. This chain connects TRBV30 to TRBJ2-2, with a tentative D call TRBD2 (7 bases). Trimming cost V 0 bases and J 4 bases, with 27 bases left between them. The CDR3 covers 20 residues. CDR1 is GTSNPN and CDR2 is SVGIG in the germline V gene (reference sequence). Full variable domain (rest looked up from reference TRBV30 and TRBJ2-2): SQTIHQWPATLVQPVGSPLSLECTVEGTSNPNLYWYRQAAGRGLQLLFYSVGIGQISSEVPQNLSASRPQDRQFILSSKKLLLSDSGFYLCAWSVPRGARFRIFTGELFFGEGSRLTVL.

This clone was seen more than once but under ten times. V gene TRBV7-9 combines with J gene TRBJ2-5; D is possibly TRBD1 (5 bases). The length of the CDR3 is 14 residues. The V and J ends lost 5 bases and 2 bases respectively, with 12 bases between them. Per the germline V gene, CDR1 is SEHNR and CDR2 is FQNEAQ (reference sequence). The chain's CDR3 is CASSRMGLQETQYF. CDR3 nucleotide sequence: TGTGCCAGCAGCCGTATGGGGCTTCAAGAGACCCAGTACTTC.

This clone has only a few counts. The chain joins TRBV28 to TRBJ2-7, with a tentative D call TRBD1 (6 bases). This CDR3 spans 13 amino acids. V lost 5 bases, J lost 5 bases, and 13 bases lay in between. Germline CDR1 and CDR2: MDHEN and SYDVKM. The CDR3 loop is CASSPQGNHEQYF. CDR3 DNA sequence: TGTGCCAGCAGTCCCCAGGGGAACCACGAGCAGTACTTC.

The CDR3 nucleotides read TGCGCCAGCAGCCCACTAGCGGGGGTCGCCTACAATGAGCAGTTCTTC. It specifies CASSPLAGVAYNEQFF. The rearrangement links TRBV4-3 to TRBJ2-1; TRBD2 matches 11 bases. Trimming removed 4 bases from V and 2 bases from J; junction bases left unmatched: 4. Germline CDR1 LGHNA, CDR2 YSLEER. This CDR3 contains 16 residues.

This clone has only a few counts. CDR3 loop: CASSFADRGYGYTF. In DNA form, the CDR3 reads TGCGCCAGCAGCTTTGCCGACAGGGGATATGGCTACACCTTC. V gene TRBV5-1 combines with J gene TRBJ1-2, with 8 bases lining up with TRBD1. This CDR3 is 14 amino acids long. J was trimmed by 5 bases and V by 2 bases; bases with no gene match: 5. The germline V gene has CDR1 SGHRS and CDR2 YFSETQ.

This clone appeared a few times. Here the CDR3 reads CASSSAGAGKNIQYF. As DNA, the CDR3 is TGTGCCAGCAGTTCAGCGGGAGCGGGGAAAAACATTCAGTACTTC. V usage is TRBV6-6 and J usage is TRBJ2-4; 8 nucleotides align to TRBD2. CDR3 length: 15 residues. With 4 bases clipped from V and 4 bases from J, the junction kept 6 bases outside the gene matches. Looked up from germline, CDR1 is MNHNY and CDR2 is SVGAGI (reference sequence).

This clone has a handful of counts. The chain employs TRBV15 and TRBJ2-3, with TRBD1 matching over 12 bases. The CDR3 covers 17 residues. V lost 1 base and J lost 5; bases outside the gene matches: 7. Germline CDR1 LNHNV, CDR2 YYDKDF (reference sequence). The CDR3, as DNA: TGTGCCACCAGCAGAGCTCGAAGGGACAGGGGGCAAGATACGCAGTATTTT. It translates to CATSRARRDRGQDTQYF.

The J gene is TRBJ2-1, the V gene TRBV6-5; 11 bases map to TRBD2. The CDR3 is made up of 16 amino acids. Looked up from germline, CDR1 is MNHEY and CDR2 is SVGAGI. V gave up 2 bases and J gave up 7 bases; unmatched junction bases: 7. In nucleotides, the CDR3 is TGTGCCAGCAGTTACCACTCGACTAGCGGGAATAATGAGCAGTTCTTC. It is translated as CASSYHSTSGNNEQFF.

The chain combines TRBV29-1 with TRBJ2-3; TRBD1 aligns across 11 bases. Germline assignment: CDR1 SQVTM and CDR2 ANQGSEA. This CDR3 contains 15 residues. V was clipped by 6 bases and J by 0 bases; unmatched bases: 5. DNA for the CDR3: TGCAGCGTCCGGGACAGGGGGAGAAGCACAGATACGCAGTATTTT. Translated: CSVRDRGRSTDTQYF.

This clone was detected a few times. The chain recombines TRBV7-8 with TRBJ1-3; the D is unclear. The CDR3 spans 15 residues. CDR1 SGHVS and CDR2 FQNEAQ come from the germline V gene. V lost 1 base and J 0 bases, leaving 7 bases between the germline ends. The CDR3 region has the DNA TGTGCCAGCAGCTTAGACTATTACTCTGGAAACACCATATATTTT. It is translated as CASSLDYYSGNTIYF.

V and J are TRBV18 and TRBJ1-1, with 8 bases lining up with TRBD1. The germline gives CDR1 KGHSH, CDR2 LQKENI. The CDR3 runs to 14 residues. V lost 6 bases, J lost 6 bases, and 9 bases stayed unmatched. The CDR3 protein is CASSVLQGAAEAFF. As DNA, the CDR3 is TGTGCCAGCTCCGTACTTCAGGGGGCCGCTGAAGCTTTCTTT.